Below, 9 T cell receptor beta chains from the same sample are listed, as sequenced in a study of blood T cells in healthy people across ages. Primers used in a second PCR of about 7 to 11 cycles were a sample-barcoded 5' primer and a J-beta primer mix. TCRdb re-called the 5' RACE reads with MiXCR, one entry per CDR3 protein. The sample records 1 million or so distinct CDR3 sequences, approximately 25% being singletons. The sample was also linked to a second study, of T cells of mothers and their children.

Sequenced sample: blood. The receptors were sampled from a girl aged 2-10 years in good health.

The genes are TRBV5-1 and TRBJ2-5; D unclear. The CDR3 has 15 amino acids. Germline loops: CDR1 SGHRS, CDR2 YFSETQ. The V end was cut by 7 bases, the J end by 5 bases, with 21 bases between. Here the CDR3 reads CASVLDHSIRETQYF. For the CDR3, the DNA is TGCGCCAGCGTCCTGGACCACTCGATCAGGGAGACCCAGTACTTC.

Regarding this clonotype: At one of its ends the junction is not consistent with the germline gene, which may arise from a read error. The genes are TRBV28 and TRBJ2-7; unclear D gene. Per the germline V gene, CDR1 is MDHEN and CDR2 is SYDVKM. The CDR3 spans 15 residues. The CDR3: CASSFIVTTNYGQYF. CDR3 bases: TGTGCCAGCAGTTTCATCGTCACTACTAACTACGGGCAGTACTTC.

This clonotype is a singleton in its sample. The chain uses TRBV5-5 and TRBJ2-2, with TRBD2 as a possible D gene (7 bases). V lost 7 bases to trimming and J lost 4 bases, with 23 bases between them. CDR1 and CDR2 (germline): SGHKS, YYEKEE (reference sequence). The CDR3 covers 17 residues. The CDR3 loop is CASHREGASGATGELFF. In DNA form, the CDR3 reads TGTGCCAGCCACAGGGAAGGGGCTAGCGGTGCCACCGGGGAGCTGTTTTTT.

The chain has TRBV3-1 and TRBJ1-2; D unclear. This CDR3 region has 16 residues. Deletions cut 1 base from V and 7 bases from J, with 19 bases between. The germline CDR1 and CDR2 sequences are LGHDT and YNNKEL (reference sequence). The CDR3 region is CASSQGVPGLSTGYTF. CDR3 DNA sequence: TGTGCCAGCAGCCAAGGGGTTCCAGGTCTATCTACTGGCTACACCTTC. Looking up the rest from reference TRBV3-1 and TRBJ1-2 gives the full variable domain: DTAVSQTPKYLVTQMGNDKSIKCEQNLGHDTMYWYKQDSKKFLKIMFSYNNKELIINETVPNRFSPKSPDKAHLNLHINSLELGDSAVYFCASSQGVPGLSTGYTFGSGTRLTVV.

The CDR3 DNA is TGTGCCAGCAGAAAAACTAGCGCAGAAGAGACCCAGTACTTC. Its translation is CASRKTSAEETQYF. The genes are TRBV6-1 and TRBJ2-5, with 7 bases aligning to TRBD2. V dropped 6 bases and J dropped 3; count of bases not matched to a gene: 7. Germline values: CDR1 MNHNS, CDR2 SASEGT. The length of the CDR3 is 14 residues.

This clonotype was seen a few times. The V and J genes are TRBV29-1 and TRBJ1-4; no clear D. The germline gives CDR1 SQVTM, CDR2 ANQGSEA. V was clipped by 2 bases and J by 8 bases, with 15 bases between them. The CDR3 sequence is 14 residues long. The CDR3, as DNA: TGCAGCGTTGAACTTGGAGGGATGGGGGAAAAACTGTTTTTT. As protein: CSVELGGMGEKLFF.

The chain couples TRBV5-6 to TRBJ2-7, with D unresolved. The CDR3 totals 14 residues. Germline-derived CDR1 and CDR2 are SGHDT and YYEEEE. Trimming shortened V by 1 base and J by 2 bases, and 10 bases separated the two germline ends. CDR3 coding DNA: TGTGCCAGCAGCTTGCGCGTCAGCACCTACGAGCAGTACTTC. Protein: CASSLRVSTYEQYF.

The chain links TRBV5-1 to TRBJ1-1, with TRBD1 matching over 9 bases. With V trimmed by 4 bases and J by 5 bases, 9 bases remained unmatched. Germline assignment: CDR1 SGHRS and CDR2 YFSETQ. The CDR3 runs to 15 residues. In DNA, the CDR3 is TGCGCCAGCAGCCCTCCCGGGACAGGGAGGACTGAAGCTTTCTTT. This codes for CASSPPGTGRTEAFF.

This chain uses TRBV7-2 with TRBJ2-5; tentatively, D is TRBD2 (5 bases). Germline CDR1 reads SGHTA; CDR2 reads FQGNSA. The CDR3 has 14 amino acids. Trimming left V 4 bases short and J 4 bases short, with 13 bases between. The CDR3 here is CASSSPNRGETQYF. For the CDR3, the DNA is TGTGCCAGCAGCTCTCCAAACCGGGGAGAGACCCAGTACTTC.